Below, 31 T cell receptor beta chains from the same sample are listed, as sequenced in a study of blood T cell repertoires in COVID-19 (TCRdb year 2020). Library method: the immunoSEQ multiplex PCR assay. TCRdb retrieved this table from immuneACCESS and kept in-frame rearrangements only. Not all clones are present; in checked studies, unresolved V genes account for under half, and no reason is known for the remainder. Recorded for this sample are over 75,000 clones; 86% of them occurred a single time. Together, the top ten hold around a quarter of the sample. Sequenced material: peripheral blood. All receptors come from a human donor in a cohort sampled during active COVID-19.

This chain links TRBV18 with TRBJ1-2; 7 nucleotides match TRBD1. CDR1 and CDR2 from the germline V gene are KGHSH and LQKENI. This CDR3 is built from 14 residues. The trim removed 6 bases at V and 7 bases at J, leaving 11 bases unmatched. CDR3 bases: TGTGCCAGCTCGTTTACTGGACAGGCGGGTGGCTACACCTTC. It yields the protein CASSFTGQAGGYTF.

This sequence joins TRBV25-1 and TRBJ2-3, with D tentatively TRBD2 (7 bases). Trimming pared 4 bases from V and 3 bases from J, leaving 17 bases between. Germline V gene lookup returns CDR1 MGHDK and CDR2 SYGVNS. The CDR3 spans 16 residues. The CDR3 reads CASSGIRGGGTDTQYF. CDR3 coding DNA: TGTGCCAGCAGTGGAATAAGGGGGGGCGGTACAGATACGCAGTATTTT.

For the CDR3, the DNA is TGTGCCAGCAGGGCGGATAGCAATCAGCCCCAGCATTTT. This translates into CASRADSNQPQHF. The rearrangement joins TRBV2 to TRBJ1-5; no definite D call. V was clipped by 6 bases and J by 0 bases, with 6 bases between them. Per the germline V gene, CDR1 is SNHLY and CDR2 is FYNNEI. There are 13 residues in the CDR3.

This rearrangement joins TRBV6-4 to TRBJ1-1, with 11 bases that match TRBD1. CDR1 and CDR2 from the germline V gene are MRHNA and SNTAGT. With 7 bases clipped from V and 2 bases from J, the junction kept 3 bases outside the gene matches. This CDR3 has 14 residues. The CDR3 bases are TGTGCCAGCAAAGGACAGGGGGCAAACACTGAAGCTTTCTTT. The encoded protein is CASKGQGANTEAFF.

V gene TRBV7-2 combines with J gene TRBJ1-5, with D perhaps matching TRBD1 (5 bases). The CDR3 runs 15 residues. V lost 2 bases and J lost 6, with 14 bases in between. Germline V gene lookup returns CDR1 SGHTA and CDR2 FQGNSA. This chain's CDR3 is CASSLQGVGGQPQHF. The CDR3 nucleotides are TGTGCCAGCAGCTTACAGGGTGTCGGCGGTCAGCCCCAGCATTTT.

The chain recombines TRBV5-4 with TRBJ2-5; D may be TRBD2 (5 bases). Deletions cut 5 bases from V and 4 bases from J, with 15 bases between. Per the germline V gene, CDR1 is SGHNT and CDR2 is YYREEE (reference sequence). The CDR3 is made up of 14 amino acids. The CDR3 is CASRAEVGVETQYF. The DNA of the CDR3 is TGTGCCAGCAGGGCGGAGGTTGGGGTAGAGACCCAGTACTTC.

The J gene is TRBJ2-1, the V gene TRBV24-1, with D maybe TRBD1 (6 bases). V gave up 4 bases and J gave up 1 base, with 16 bases separating them. CDR3 length: 17 residues. Germline CDR1 KGHDR, CDR2 SFDVKD. CDR3 sequence: CATSEFSQQGSYNEQFF. The CDR3 bases are TGTGCCACCAGTGAGTTCTCCCAACAGGGATCCTACAATGAGCAGTTCTTC.

The CDR3 sequence is CASSLGWGVNTEAFF. For the CDR3, the DNA is TGTGCCAGCAGCTTAGGCTGGGGGGTCAACACTGAAGCTTTCTTT. The chain recombines TRBV7-8 with TRBJ1-1; D is possibly TRBD1 (5 bases). The CDR3 loop spans 15 amino acids. Germline V lookup: CDR1 SGHVS, CDR2 FQNEAQ. The ends were cut back, 1 base at V and 2 bases at J, with 11 bases in the middle.

V and J are TRBV27 and TRBJ2-7, with 10 bases aligning to TRBD1. Germline CDR1 MNHEY, CDR2 SMNVEV (reference sequence). The CDR3 has 14 residues. V lost 8 bases to trimming and J lost 4 bases; unmatched junction nucleotides: 8. The CDR3 nucleotides are TGTGCCAGCGGGGGGGGGACAGGGGTATACGAGCAGTACTTC. Amino acids: CASGGGTGVYEQYF.

The chain carries TRBV18 and TRBJ2-5; 8 positions match TRBD1. The CDR3 is 15 residues long. The V gene end was trimmed by 6 bases and the J gene end by 2 bases; junction bases not matched to a gene: 8. CDR1 and CDR2 (germline): KGHSH, LQKENI. CDR3 DNA: TGTGCCAGCTCCCCCGGGACAGGACAACAAGAGACCCAGTACTTC. Protein: CASSPGTGQQETQYF.

The rearrangement joins TRBV7-9 to TRBJ2-7; a possible D gene is TRBD2 (6 bases). Germline V gene lookup returns CDR1 SEHNR and CDR2 FQNEAQ (reference sequence). This CDR3 region has 15 residues. Trimming cost V 8 bases and J 3 bases, with 20 bases left between them. CDR3 in DNA: TGTGCCAGCCGAAACGACCGGGACTCAGGCTACGAGCAGTACTTC. Amino acid sequence: CASRNDRDSGYEQYF.

J is TRBJ2-7 and V is TRBV7-8; unclear D gene. CDR3 length equals 12 residues. Between the trimmed V and J ends, which lost 6 bases and 0 bases, there was a span of 6 bases. Germline V gene data show CDR1 as SGHVS and CDR2 as FQNEAQ. The CDR3 region is CASRRSSYEQYF. CDR3 nucleotide sequence: TGTGCCAGCAGGCGGAGCTCCTACGAGCAGTACTTC.

The chain links TRBV11-2 to TRBJ2-1, with D perhaps TRBD2 (7 bases). V lost 7 bases and J 12 bases, leaving 16 bases between the germline ends. Germline V CDR1 and CDR2: SGHAT, FQNNGV. This CDR3 region has 12 residues. The CDR3 loop is CASTQGSGGQFF. The CDR3 nucleotides read TGTGCCAGCACCCAGGGGTCGGGAGGGCAGTTCTTC. Drawing the rest from reference TRBV11-2 and TRBJ2-1, the complete variable domain is EAGVAQSPRYKIIEKRQSVAFWCNPISGHATLYWYQQILGQGPKLLIQFQNNGVVDDSQLPKDRFSAERLKGVDSTLKIQPAKLEDSAVYLCASTQGSGGQFFGPGTRLTVL.

The chain joins TRBV6-6 to TRBJ2-1; TRBD2 is a possible D gene (6 bases). The germline V gene has CDR1 MNHNY and CDR2 SVGAGI (reference sequence). Deletions cut 2 bases from V and 5 bases from J, with 13 bases between. CDR3 size: 15 residues. As DNA, the CDR3 is TGTGCCAGCAGTTACCCCGGGGGTGGTAACAATGAGCAGTTCTTC. Its translation: CASSYPGGGNNEQFF.

V usage is TRBV4-3 and J usage is TRBJ2-1; D not resolved. The CDR3 totals 16 residues. V was trimmed by 0 bases and J by 0 bases, leaving 9 bases between them. Looked up from germline, CDR1 is LGHNA and CDR2 is YSLEER. For the CDR3, the DNA is TGCGCCAGCAGCCAAGATTGGGCAGTCTCCTACAATGAGCAGTTCTTC. Amino acid sequence: CASSQDWAVSYNEQFF.

This clone was picked up one time. Since a much larger clone is just one base distant, this may be a read error. The chain uses TRBV7-8 and TRBJ1-2; 10 nucleotides match TRBD1. V gave up 5 bases and J gave up 5 bases; unmatched junction bases: 2. Germline-derived CDR1 and CDR2 are SGHVS and FQNEAQ. This CDR3 has 13 amino acids. CDR3 loop: CASSQGQGYGYTF. The CDR3, as DNA: TGTGCCAGCAGCCAGGGACAGGGGTATGGCTACACCTTC.

This clone has a handful of counts. J is TRBJ1-5 and V is TRBV19; D not certain. This CDR3 region has 14 residues. In germline, CDR1 is LNHDA, CDR2 SQIVND (reference sequence). Trimming cost V 5 bases and J 2 bases, with 10 bases left between them. DNA for the CDR3: TGTGCCAGTAGTGAGACCCGGGGCAATCAGCCCCAGCATTTT. It yields the protein CASSETRGNQPQHF.

The chain has TRBV7-8 and TRBJ2-1; 8 nucleotides match TRBD2. Germline-derived CDR1 and CDR2 are SGHVS and FQNEAQ. There are 14 residues in the CDR3. The J segment lost 6 bases and the V segment lost 5 bases, leaving 6 bases of the junction unmatched. The CDR3 region has the DNA TGTGCCAGCAGCAAAACCGGGACTAGCAATGAGCAGTTCTTC. It codes for CASSKTGTSNEQFF. Based on the CDR3 plus reference TRBV7-8 and TRBJ2-1, the full variable domain is GAGVSQSPRYKVAKRGQDVALRCDPISGHVSLFWYQQALGQGPEFLTYFQNEAQLDKSGLPSDRFFAERPEGSVSTLKIQRTQQEDSAVYLCASSKTGTSNEQFFGPGTRLTVL.

The chain combines TRBV5-6 with TRBJ1-5, with D unresolved. The CDR3 runs to 13 residues. Germline CDR1 and CDR2: SGHDT and YYEEEE. The V end lost 9 bases, the J end lost 5 bases, and 15 bases lay between the germline ends. In DNA form, the CDR3 reads TGTGCCACGTCAGTAATTCCCCATCAGCCCCAGCATTTT. The encoded protein is CATSVIPHQPQHF.

V gene TRBV5-6 combines with J gene TRBJ2-7; D gene ambiguous. Trimming left V 2 bases short and J 0 bases short, with 3 bases between. There are 12 residues in the CDR3. CDR1 and CDR2 (germline): SGHDT, YYEEEE. The CDR3: CASSFSSYEQYF. The CDR3 coding sequence is TGTGCCAGCAGCTTCAGCTCCTACGAGCAGTACTTC.

V gene TRBV30 combines with J gene TRBJ2-7; 8 positions match TRBD1. With 2 bases clipped from V and 4 bases from J, the junction kept 7 bases outside the gene matches. Per the germline V gene, CDR1 is GTSNPN and CDR2 is SVGIG (reference sequence). The CDR3 extends over 14 amino acids. The CDR3 reads CAWSRTGWRYEQYF. The CDR3, as DNA: TGTGCCTGGAGTAGGACAGGGTGGAGGTACGAGCAGTACTTC. The complete variable domain, with remaining parts taken from reference TRBV30 and TRBJ2-7, reads SQTIHQWPATLVQPVGSPLSLECTVEGTSNPNLYWYRQAAGRGLQLLFYSVGIGQISSEVPQNLSASRPQDRQFILSSKKLLLSDSGFYLCAWSRTGWRYEQYFGPGTRLTVT.

The genes are TRBV15 and TRBJ1-3, with 9 positions matching TRBD1. Germline V gene lookup returns CDR1 LNHNV and CDR2 YYDKDF (reference sequence). Trimming cost V 1 base and J 6 bases; bases outside gene matches: 4. CDR3 length: 15 amino acids. Written as DNA, the CDR3 is TGTGCCACCAGCAGAGGACAGGGGGATGTAAACACCATATATTTT. Translated: CATSRGQGDVNTIYF.

V gene TRBV7-8 combines with J gene TRBJ2-1; D is unclear. Germline lookup yields CDR1 SGHVS and CDR2 FQNEAQ. CDR3 length equals 12 residues. The V end was cut by 7 bases, the J end by 2 bases, with 6 bases between. The CDR3: CASTQTYNEQFF. Written as DNA, the CDR3 is TGTGCCAGCACCCAGACCTACAATGAGCAGTTCTTC.

This rearrangement joins TRBV4-1 to TRBJ1-2, with a possible D match to TRBD1 (5 bases). The germline V gene has CDR1 MGHRA and CDR2 YSYEKL. V was pared by 1 base and J by 5 bases, with 11 bases between. This CDR3 comprises 14 residues. The CDR3 sequence is CASSQVSDTYGYTF. CDR3 coding DNA: TGCGCCAGCAGCCAAGTATCGGACACTTATGGCTACACCTTC.

The CDR3 here is CSAPTAGDYGYTF. CDR3 in DNA: TGCAGCGCCCCGACGGCCGGGGACTATGGCTACACCTTC. The V call is TRBV29-1, the J call TRBJ1-2; D call uncertain. The germline V gene encodes CDR1 SQVTM and CDR2 ANQGSEA. The CDR3 totals 13 residues. Trimming took off 7 bases at V and 3 bases at J, with 15 bases between the two ends.

The chain is built from TRBV10-3 and TRBJ1-2; maybe TRBD1 (5 bases). The CDR3 has 13 residues. Trimming cost V 0 bases and J 8 bases, with 10 bases left between them. Germline CDR1 reads ENHRY; CDR2 reads SYGVKD. Here the CDR3 reads CAISESLGQGYTF. DNA of the CDR3: TGTGCCATCAGTGAGTCTTTGGGGCAAGGCTACACCTTC.

The chain uses TRBV5-1 and TRBJ2-7; 11 nucleotides line up with TRBD1. The CDR3 length is 14 residues. The V segment lost 2 bases and the J segment 6 bases; nucleotides outside the gene matches: 4. Germline CDR1 SGHRS, CDR2 YFSETQ. In DNA, the CDR3 is TGCGCCAGCAGCTTCATCGGGACAGGGGGCGAGCAGTACTTC. Encoded protein: CASSFIGTGGEQYF.

CDR3 nucleotide sequence: TGTGCCAGCAGCTTGGTTACAGGGGGCGTCTTGATCGGGGAGCTGTTTTTT. Protein product: CASSLVTGGVLIGELFF. This chain connects TRBV5-6 to TRBJ2-2; 9 positions match TRBD1. The CDR3 sequence is 17 residues long. V shed 0 bases, J shed 7 bases, and the junction held 10 bases outside the gene matches. Germline V gene data show CDR1 as SGHDT and CDR2 as YYEEEE.

CDR3 amino acids: CALEGTSGRLVNEQFF. The CDR3 DNA sequence: TGTGCCTTGGAGGGGACTAGCGGGAGGTTGGTGAATGAGCAGTTCTTC. The V gene is TRBV30, the J gene TRBJ2-1; TRBD2 aligns across 15 bases. The V and J ends lost 7 bases and 7 bases, in that order; junction bases with no gene match: 11. CDR3 length equals 16 residues. Looked up from germline, CDR1 is GTSNPN and CDR2 is SVGIG (reference sequence).

This clone was picked up one time. The V gene is TRBV5-1, the J gene TRBJ2-3; TRBD2 is a possible D gene (6 bases). This CDR3 is 19 amino acids long. V lost 0 bases to trimming and J lost 2 bases, with 22 bases between them. Germline assignment: CDR1 SGHRS and CDR2 YFSETQ. The CDR3 bases are TGCGCCAGCAGCTTGGCCAGACAACCGGGGGTAATGTCCACAGATACGCAGTATTTT. Translating gives CASSLARQPGVMSTDTQYF.

The V call is TRBV6-6, the J call TRBJ2-5; 9 nucleotides align to TRBD2. The trim removed 4 bases at V and 3 bases at J, leaving 9 bases unmatched. CDR3 size: 16 residues. Germline lookup yields CDR1 MNHNY and CDR2 SVGAGI (reference sequence). CDR3 nucleotide sequence: TGTGCCAGCAGTTCCGCTAGCGGGGTTTTTGAAGAGACCCAGTACTTC. The encoded protein is CASSSASGVFEETQYF.